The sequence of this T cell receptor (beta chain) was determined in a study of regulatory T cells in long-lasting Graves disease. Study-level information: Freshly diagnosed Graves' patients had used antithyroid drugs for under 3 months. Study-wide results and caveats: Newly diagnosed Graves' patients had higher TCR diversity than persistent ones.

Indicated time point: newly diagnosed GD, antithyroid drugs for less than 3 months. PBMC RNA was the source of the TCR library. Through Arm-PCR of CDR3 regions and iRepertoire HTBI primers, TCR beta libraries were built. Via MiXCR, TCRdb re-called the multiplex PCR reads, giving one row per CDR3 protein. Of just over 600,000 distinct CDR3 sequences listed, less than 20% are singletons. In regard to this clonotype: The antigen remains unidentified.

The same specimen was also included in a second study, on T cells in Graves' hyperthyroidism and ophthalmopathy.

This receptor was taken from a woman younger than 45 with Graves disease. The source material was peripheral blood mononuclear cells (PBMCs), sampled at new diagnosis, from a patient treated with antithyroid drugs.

CDR3 in amino acids: CASRHRALAKNIQYF. The CDR3 coding sequence is TGTGCCAGCAGACACAGGGCTCTAGCCAAAAACATTCAGTACTTC. The chain has TRBV2 and TRBJ2-4, with D perhaps TRBD1 (6 bases). The CDR3 contains 15 residues. Trimming stripped 6 bases from V and 0 bases from J, with 12 bases between. Germline lookup yields CDR1 SNHLY and CDR2 FYNNEI.